The TCR beta chain described here comes from a study of blood T cell repertoires in COVID-19 (TCRdb year 2020). At the level of the whole study: The collaborator samples originated in the United States, Italy and Spain and spanned the acute and convalescent phases of COVID-19. The prospective study material was composed of cDNA or gDNA derived from T cells, B-cell-depleted T cells, or PBMCs. The dataset comprised deeply sampled blood TCRbeta repertoires from subjects exposed to, actively infected with, or recovered from COVID-19. The repertoires were released in a freely available public database intended as a resource for research on the immune response to SARS-CoV-2. Samples came from the ongoing ImmuneRACE study (first 160 participants) plus 1,254 subjects from 6 global collaborators. Nearly every sample came with metadata listing a de-identified subject ID, COVID-19 status, age in years and sex. Where available, HLA class I and class II types were taken from metadata supplied by the sample provider and were not determined by assay-based typing.

What the research found in general, with its limitations: Clinical and demographic metadata were provided uncurated, with the amount varying by source and participant.

The CDR3 spans 18 residues, from the cysteine through the phenylalanine. Only the CDR3 DNA is retained, 54 bases long and in frame from the first base. Trimming leaves V shorter by 9 bases and J shorter by 8 bases, with the junction holding 22 bases beyond the gene matches. As encoded in the germline V gene, CDR1 is KGHDR while CDR2 is SFDVKD. One collaborating source in Seattle enrolled patients during active infection and followed them longitudinally through the course of disease. Collaborating institutions collected whole blood in K2EDTA tubes following their own protocols. Collaborator samples were shipped for TCRbeta analysis as frozen whole blood, isolated PBMCs, or DNA extracted from either sample type. A remark on this clone: The clone's antigen remains unknown. No per-base quality is available; no much larger clone lies one base away.

The immunoSEQ Assay, a bias-controlled multiplex PCR, was used to amplify TCRbeta CDR3 regions from genomic DNA. As for how the authors treated the data: Nucleated cell counts per sample were estimated from amplification of reference gene primers within the assay. To quantify the absolute abundance of each unique TCRbeta CDR3 rearrangement, sequence reads were collapsed and filtered. For each sample, productive Simpson clonality was calculated as the square root of Simpson's diversity index across productive rearrangements. TCRdb holds this immuneACCESS table with in-frame rearrangements only. Some clones are missing; in checked studies, unresolved V genes explain under half, and the rest has no known cause. D and trimming come from the DNA, and the V and J calls and clone size come from that table. This sample holds roughly 440,000 clones; approximately 88% were observed only once. The ten largest clonotypes hold 10% to 15% of the sample.

The V and J genes are TRBV24-1 and TRBJ2-1, with TRBD1 matching 9 junction bases. The sequencing input was peripheral blood. This TCR was sampled from a woman in her fifties or sixties with COVID-19, enrolled during active disease. The nucleotide sequence reads TGTGCCACCGTCATCCTACACCCGGGACAGGGTTTTGAGTATGAGCAGTTCTTC. This encodes CATVILHPGQGFEYEQFF.